This entry lists 10 T cell receptor beta chains sequenced from one sample in a study of control samples from healthy donors and cancer patients. Sequencing used immunoSEQ multiplex PCR; TCRdb keeps in-frame clones, though not all of them. The repertoire holds fewer than 90,000 clones, with approximately 89% as singletons. The sample taken for sequencing was blood. All receptors come from a man aged 45 to 65 in good health.

This clone has only a few counts. This chain connects TRBV24-1 to TRBJ2-1; 10 nucleotides line up with TRBD1. The CDR3 loop spans 15 amino acids. V dropped 2 bases and J dropped 6; count of bases not matched to a gene: 3. Germline V gives CDR1 KGHDR, CDR2 SFDVKD. CDR3 sequence reads: CATSDWTGGRNEQFF. In DNA form, the CDR3 reads TGTGCCACCAGTGATTGGACAGGGGGGCGCAATGAGCAGTTCTTC.

This rearrangement joins TRBV27 to TRBJ2-3; D might be TRBD1 or TRBD2, each matching 5 bases. The CDR3 is made up of 13 amino acids. Trimming removed 3 bases at V and 5 bases at J, with 9 bases between. Germline V gene lookup returns CDR1 MNHEY and CDR2 SMNVEV (reference sequence). CDR3 loop: CASSFRDGDTQYF. CDR3 sequence (DNA): TGTGCCAGCAGTTTTCGGGACGGAGATACGCAGTATTTT.

V and J are TRBV10-1 and TRBJ2-7; maybe TRBD1 (7 bases). This CDR3 contains 13 residues. Between the trimmed V and J ends, which lost 11 bases and 3 bases, there was a span of 17 bases. CDR1 WNHNN and CDR2 SYGVQD come from the germline V gene (reference sequence). CDR3 bases: TGCGCCGGTCGACAGGGACTCTTCTACGAGCAGTACGTC. This gives the protein CAGRQGLFYEQYV.

The CDR3 sequence is CATSDSAGDGTEAFF. The CDR3 region has the DNA TGTGCCACCAGTGATTCAGCAGGGGATGGCACTGAAGCTTTCTTT. The chain carries TRBV24-1 and TRBJ1-1, with a possible D match to TRBD1 (6 bases). V was pared by 2 bases and J by 4 bases, with 13 bases between. The CDR3 length is 15 residues. Looked up from germline, CDR1 is KGHDR and CDR2 is SFDVKD.

This chain joins TRBV30 and TRBJ1-5, with D unresolved. Trimming cost V 2 bases and J 5 bases, with 10 bases left between them. Germline lookup yields CDR1 GTSNPN and CDR2 SVGIG (reference sequence). The CDR3 runs 13 residues. The CDR3: CAWSPYRDQPQHF. The CDR3 DNA sequence: TGTGCCTGGAGTCCCTATCGGGATCAGCCCCAGCATTTT.

The chain couples TRBV6-5 to TRBJ1-1, with 7 nucleotides matching TRBD1. V gave up 8 bases and J gave up 1 base; unmatched junction bases: 4. From germline, CDR1 is MNHEY and CDR2 SVGAGI. The CDR3 runs 13 residues. The CDR3 DNA follows: TGTGCCAGCGGCGGACAGGAGAACACTGAAGCTTTCTTT. Translating it yields CASGGQENTEAFF.

The V and J genes are TRBV5-1 and TRBJ2-5; D not certain. From germline, CDR1 is SGHRS and CDR2 YFSETQ. V dropped 0 bases and J dropped 4 bases, with 4 bases sitting between them. The CDR3 has 12 amino acids. This chain's CDR3 is CASSLARETQYF. CDR3 coding DNA: TGCGCCAGCAGCTTGGCCAGAGAGACCCAGTACTTC.

This sequence joins TRBV11-1 and TRBJ2-5, with D perhaps assigned TRBD1 or TRBD2 (6 bases each). This CDR3 contains 14 residues. CDR1 and CDR2 (germline): SGHAT, FQDESV (reference sequence). V lost 0 bases and J lost 4, with 9 bases in between. As DNA, the CDR3 is TGTGCCAGCAGCTTAGCTGGGGGGCGAGAGACCCAGTACTTC. Translated: CASSLAGGRETQYF.

The chain recombines TRBV7-3 with TRBJ2-2, with D perhaps matching TRBD1 (6 bases). V was clipped by 2 bases and J by 6 bases, with 10 bases between them. Per the germline V gene, CDR1 is SGHTA and CDR2 is FQGTGA. The CDR3 spans 14 residues. The CDR3 region is CASSLSRTAGELFF. CDR3 nucleotide sequence: TGTGCCAGCAGCTTATCAAGGACAGCCGGGGAGCTGTTTTTT.

The J gene is TRBJ2-6, the V gene TRBV7-8; D not resolved. The CDR3 is made up of 13 amino acids. The V end lost 2 bases, the J end lost 4 bases, and 3 bases lay between the germline ends. Germline assignment: CDR1 SGHVS and CDR2 FQNEAQ. The CDR3 nucleotides read TGTGCCAGCAGCTTAAGGGGGGCCAACGTCCTGACTTTC. Its protein is CASSLRGANVLTF.